This TCR beta chain was observed in a study of OX40 agonist ivuxolimab in advanced cancers. Study overall: Treatment of patients was with ivuxolimab, an agonistic anti-OX40 (CD134) antibody. Subjects had a mean age of around 60 years, with a range of roughly 23 to 79; more than 70% were male. Whole-study results and caveats: What antigens the expanded peripheral T cells recognized was never established. Among the lowest peripheral clonal expansion occurred in 0.1-3.0 mg/kg partial responders.

TCRdb's copy holds only in-frame clones and misses some; the assay was immunoSEQ multiplex PCR. The repertoire consists of 120,000 or so clones, with 89% occurring once and the leading ten covering around 0.26%. Looked up from germline, CDR1 is MNHEY and CDR2 is SVGAGI. This CDR3 has 16 amino acids. Trimming pared 4 bases from V and 5 bases from J, leaving 20 bases between. Worth noting for this clone: The antigen remains undetermined.

The V call is TRBV6-5, the J call TRBJ1-2, with D unclear. Sequenced material: CD4+ or CD8+ T cells sorted from blood, taken in a trial of the OX40 agonist ivuxolimab. This TCR was sampled from an adult with an advanced solid tumor such as melanoma, head and neck, liver or kidney cancer. The chain's CDR3 is CASSSDWGRAAYGYTF. CDR3 nucleotide sequence: TGTGCCAGCAGTTCCGACTGGGGAAGAGCGGCGTATGGCTACACCTTC.